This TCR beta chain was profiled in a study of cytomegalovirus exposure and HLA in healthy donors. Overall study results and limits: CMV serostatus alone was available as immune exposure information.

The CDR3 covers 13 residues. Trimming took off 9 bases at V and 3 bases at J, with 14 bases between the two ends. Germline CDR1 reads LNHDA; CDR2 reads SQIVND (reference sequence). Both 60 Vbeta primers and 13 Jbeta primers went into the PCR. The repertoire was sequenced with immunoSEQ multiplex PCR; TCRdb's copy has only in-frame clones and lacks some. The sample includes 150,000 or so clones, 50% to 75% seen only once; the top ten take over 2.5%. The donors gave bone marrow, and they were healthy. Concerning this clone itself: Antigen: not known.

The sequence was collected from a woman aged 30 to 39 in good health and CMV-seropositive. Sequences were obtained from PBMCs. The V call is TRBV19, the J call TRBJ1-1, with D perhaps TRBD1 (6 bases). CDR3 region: CASSDRPDTEAFF. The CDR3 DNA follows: TGTGCCAGCTCTGACAGGCCTGACACTGAAGCTTTCTTT.